This TCR beta chain came from a study of T cells after yellow fever vaccination. Study at large: Any fraction with a low cell number was prepared using SMART-Seq v4 Ultra Low Input.

This CDR3 has 15 amino acids. In germline, CDR1 is LNHDA, CDR2 SQIVND (reference sequence). V shed 3 bases and J shed 5 bases, with 14 bases lying between them. This clonotype was recorded a few times. No antigen is known for it. Overall study findings and caveats: FACS-sorted repertoires could contain abundant clonotypes contaminating from the bulk population. Peaking on day 5 versus 15, the secondary response was faster but weaker.

TCRdb re-derived calls from the 5' RACE reads in MiXCR, one entry per CDR3 protein. The sample has just under 600,000 distinct CDR3 sequences; approximately 13% are singletons. The receptor comes from a man younger than 40 who received the YFV17D yellow fever vaccine. The rearrangement joins TRBV19 to TRBJ2-1; perhaps TRBD2 as D (5 bases). Sequenced here: PBMCs, sampled on the day of the yellow fever booster vaccination. Here the CDR3 reads CASSIWASIDNEQFF. The CDR3 bases are TGTGCCAGTAGTATTTGGGCTAGCATCGACAATGAGCAGTTCTTC.